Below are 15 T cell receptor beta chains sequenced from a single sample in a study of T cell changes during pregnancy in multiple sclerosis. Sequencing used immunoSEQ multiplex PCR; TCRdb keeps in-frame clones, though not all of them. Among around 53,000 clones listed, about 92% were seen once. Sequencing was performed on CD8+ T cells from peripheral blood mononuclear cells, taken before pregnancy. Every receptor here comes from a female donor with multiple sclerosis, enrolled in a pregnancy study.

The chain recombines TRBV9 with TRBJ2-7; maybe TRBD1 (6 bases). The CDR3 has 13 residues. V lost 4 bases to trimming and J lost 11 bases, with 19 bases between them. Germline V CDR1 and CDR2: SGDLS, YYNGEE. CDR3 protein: CASSPTIGQKEYF. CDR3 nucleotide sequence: TGTGCCAGCAGCCCGACCATAGGACAGAAGGAGTACTTC.

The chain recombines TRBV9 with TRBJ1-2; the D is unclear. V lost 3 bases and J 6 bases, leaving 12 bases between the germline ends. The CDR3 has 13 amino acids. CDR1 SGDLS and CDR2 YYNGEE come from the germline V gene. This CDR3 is CASSEFSADGYTF. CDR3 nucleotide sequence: TGTGCCAGCAGCGAGTTCTCAGCGGATGGCTACACCTTC.

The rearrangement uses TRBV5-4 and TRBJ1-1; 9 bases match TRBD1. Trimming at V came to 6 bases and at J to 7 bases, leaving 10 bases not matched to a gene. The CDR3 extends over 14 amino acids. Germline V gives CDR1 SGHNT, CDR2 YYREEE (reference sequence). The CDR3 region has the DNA TGTGCCAGCACCCCCAGGACAGGGGCTATTGAAGCTTTCTTT. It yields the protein CASTPRTGAIEAFF.

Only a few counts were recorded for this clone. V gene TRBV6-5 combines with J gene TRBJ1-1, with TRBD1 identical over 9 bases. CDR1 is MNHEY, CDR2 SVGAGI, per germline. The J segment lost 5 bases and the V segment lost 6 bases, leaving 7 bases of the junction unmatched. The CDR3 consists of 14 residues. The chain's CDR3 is CASSPTGGLTEAFF. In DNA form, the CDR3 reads TGTGCCAGCAGCCCTACAGGGGGCCTTACTGAAGCTTTCTTT.

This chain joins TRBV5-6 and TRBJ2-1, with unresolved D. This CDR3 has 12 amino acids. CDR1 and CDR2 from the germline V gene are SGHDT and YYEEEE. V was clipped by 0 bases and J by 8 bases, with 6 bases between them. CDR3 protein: CASSLGQDEQFF. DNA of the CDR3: TGTGCCAGCAGCTTGGGGCAGGATGAGCAGTTCTTC. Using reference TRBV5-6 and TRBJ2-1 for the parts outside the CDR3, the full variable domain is DAGVTQSPTHLIKTRGQQVTLRCSPKSGHDTVSWYQQALGQGPQFIFQYYEEEERQRGNFPDRFSGHQFPNYSSELNVNALLLGDSALYLCASSLGQDEQFFGPGTRLTVL.

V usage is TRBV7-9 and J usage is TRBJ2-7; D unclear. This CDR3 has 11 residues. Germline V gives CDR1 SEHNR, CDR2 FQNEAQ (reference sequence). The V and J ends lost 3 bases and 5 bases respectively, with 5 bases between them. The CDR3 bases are TGTGCCAGCAGCTTTAGTAACGAGCAGTACTTC. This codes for CASSFSNEQYF.

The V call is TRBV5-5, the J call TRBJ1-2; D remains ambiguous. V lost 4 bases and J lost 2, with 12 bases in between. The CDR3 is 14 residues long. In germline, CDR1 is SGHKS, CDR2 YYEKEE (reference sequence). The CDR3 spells CASSVSGSNYGYTF. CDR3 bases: TGTGCCAGCAGCGTCTCCGGGTCCAACTATGGCTACACCTTC.

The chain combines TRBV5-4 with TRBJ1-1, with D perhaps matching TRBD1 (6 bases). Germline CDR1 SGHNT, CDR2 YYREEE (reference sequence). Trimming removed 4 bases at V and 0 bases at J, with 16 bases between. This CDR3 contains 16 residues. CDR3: CASSPPSDSLNTEAFF. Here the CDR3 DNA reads TGTGCCAGCAGCCCCCCCTCGGACAGTTTGAACACTGAAGCTTTCTTT.

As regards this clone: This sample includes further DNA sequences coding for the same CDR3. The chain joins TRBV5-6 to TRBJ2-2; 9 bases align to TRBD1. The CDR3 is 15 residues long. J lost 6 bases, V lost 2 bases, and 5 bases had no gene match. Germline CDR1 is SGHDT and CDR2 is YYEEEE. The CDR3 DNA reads TGTGCCAGCAGCTTTCCGGGACAGGGTTCCGGGGAGCTGTTTTTT. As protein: CASSFPGQGSGELFF.

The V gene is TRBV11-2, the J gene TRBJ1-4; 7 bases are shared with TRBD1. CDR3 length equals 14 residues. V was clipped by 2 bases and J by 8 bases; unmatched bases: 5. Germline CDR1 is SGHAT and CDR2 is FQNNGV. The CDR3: CASSLTQGDEKLFF. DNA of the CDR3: TGTGCCAGCAGCTTAACCCAGGGGGACGAAAAACTGTTTTTT.

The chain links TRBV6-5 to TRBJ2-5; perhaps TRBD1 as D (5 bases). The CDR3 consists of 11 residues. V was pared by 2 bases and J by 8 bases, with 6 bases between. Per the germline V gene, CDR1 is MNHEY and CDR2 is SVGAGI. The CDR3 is CASSYGATQYF. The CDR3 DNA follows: TGTGCCAGCAGTTACGGGGCTACCCAGTACTTC.

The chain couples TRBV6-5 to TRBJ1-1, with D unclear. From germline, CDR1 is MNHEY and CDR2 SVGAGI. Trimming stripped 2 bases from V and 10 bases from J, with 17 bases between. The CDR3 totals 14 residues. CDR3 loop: CASSYGFFDGGAFF. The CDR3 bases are TGTGCCAGCAGTTACGGTTTTTTTGACGGAGGAGCTTTCTTT.

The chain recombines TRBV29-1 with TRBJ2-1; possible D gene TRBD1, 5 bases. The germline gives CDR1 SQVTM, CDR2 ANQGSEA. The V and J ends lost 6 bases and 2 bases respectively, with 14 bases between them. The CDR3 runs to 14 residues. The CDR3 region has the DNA TGCAGCGTCCTGGGGCAGGGCCCCTACAATGAGCAGTTCTTC. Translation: CSVLGQGPYNEQFF.

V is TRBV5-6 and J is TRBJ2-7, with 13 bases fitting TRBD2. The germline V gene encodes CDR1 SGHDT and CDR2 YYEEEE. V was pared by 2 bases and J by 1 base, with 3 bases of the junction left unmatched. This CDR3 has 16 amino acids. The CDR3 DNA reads TGTGCCAGCAGCTTAGGGACTAGCGGGGCATCCTACGAGCAGTACTTC. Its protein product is CASSLGTSGASYEQYF.

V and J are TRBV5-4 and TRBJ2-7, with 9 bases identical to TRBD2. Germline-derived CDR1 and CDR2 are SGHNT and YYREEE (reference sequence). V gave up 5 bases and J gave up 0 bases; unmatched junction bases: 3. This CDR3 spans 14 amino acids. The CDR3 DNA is TGTGCCAGCAGTTTAGCGGGGGCCTCCTACGAGCAGTACTTC. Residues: CASSLAGASYEQYF.